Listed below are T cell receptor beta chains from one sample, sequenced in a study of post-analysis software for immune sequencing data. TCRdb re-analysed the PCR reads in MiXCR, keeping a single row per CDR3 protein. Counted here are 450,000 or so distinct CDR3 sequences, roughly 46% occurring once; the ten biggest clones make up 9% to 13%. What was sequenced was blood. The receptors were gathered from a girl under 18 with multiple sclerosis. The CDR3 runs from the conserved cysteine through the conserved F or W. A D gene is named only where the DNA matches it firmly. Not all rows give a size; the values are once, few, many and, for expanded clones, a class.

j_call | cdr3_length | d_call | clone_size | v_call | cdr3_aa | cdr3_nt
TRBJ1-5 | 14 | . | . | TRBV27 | CASSLQRHNQPQHF | TGTGCCAGCAGTTTACAGAGACACAATCAGCCCCAGCATTTT
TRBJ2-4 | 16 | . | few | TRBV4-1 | CASSQAGMLAKNIQYF | TGCGCCAGCAGCCAAGCTGGGATGCTAGCCAAAAACATTCAGTACTTC
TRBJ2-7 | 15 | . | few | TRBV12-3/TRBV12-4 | CASSQSRRNSYEQYF | TGTGCCAGCAGCCAATCCCGACGGAACTCCTACGAGCAGTACTTC
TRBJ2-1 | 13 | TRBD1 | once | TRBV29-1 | CSVVQGAWDEQFF | TGCAGCGTTGTACAGGGGGCTTGGGATGAGCAGTTCTTC
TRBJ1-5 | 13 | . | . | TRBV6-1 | CASRQGNDQPQHF | TGTGCCAGCAGACAGGGAAATGATCAGCCCCAGCATTTT
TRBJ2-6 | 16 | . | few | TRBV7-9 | CASSDPRVSGANVLTF | TGTGCCAGCAGCGACCCCAGGGTTTCGGGGGCCAACGTCCTGACTTTC
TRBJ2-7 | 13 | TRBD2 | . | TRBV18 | CASSPLAGGEQYF | TGTGCCAGCTCCCCCCTAGCGGGAGGCGAGCAGTACTTC
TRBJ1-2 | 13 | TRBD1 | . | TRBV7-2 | CASSSDRDRGYTF | TGTGCCAGCAGCTCGGACAGGGATCGCGGCTACACCTTC
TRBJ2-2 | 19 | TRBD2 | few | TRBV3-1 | CASSQEGTSGPANTGELFF | TGTGCCAGCAGCCAAGAGGGGACTAGCGGACCTGCGAACACCGGGGAGCTGTTTTTT
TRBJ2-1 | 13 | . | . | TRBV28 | CASHFHGRHEQFF | TGTGCCAGCCACTTTCACGGACGTCATGAGCAGTTCTTC
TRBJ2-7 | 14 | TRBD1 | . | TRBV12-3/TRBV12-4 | CASSANRQGGEQYF | TGTGCCAGCAGTGCCAACCGACAGGGTGGCGAGCAGTACTTC
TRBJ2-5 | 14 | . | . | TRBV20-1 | CSATGRDAQETQYF | TGCAGTGCTACGGGGCGGGACGCGCAAGAGACCCAGTACTTC
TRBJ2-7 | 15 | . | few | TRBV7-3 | CASSLGVAESYEQYF | TGTGCCAGCAGCTTAGGGGTAGCGGAGAGTTACGAGCAGTACTTC
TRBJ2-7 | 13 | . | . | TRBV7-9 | CASSGKDLYEQYF | TGTGCCAGCAGCGGAAAAGACCTCTACGAGCAGTACTTC